The 28 T cell receptor beta chains in this list originate from one sample, sequenced in a study of technical replicates of blood from a few donors. The protocol was immunoSEQ multiplex PCR, while the TCRdb copy is restricted to in-frame clones and leaves out a portion. The sample lists tens of thousands of clones; less than 95% were seen once. Sample: T cells isolated from PBMCs. These receptors were obtained from a human donor in good health.

The V call is TRBV7-9, the J call TRBJ1-2; 7 bases line up with TRBD1. The germline gives CDR1 SEHNR, CDR2 FQNEAQ (reference sequence). J lost 5 bases, V lost 5 bases, and 11 bases had no gene match. The CDR3 is made up of 15 amino acids. This CDR3 is CASSHPTGVGYGYTF. CDR3 nucleotide sequence: TGTGCCAGCAGCCATCCCACAGGGGTTGGATATGGCTACACCTTC.

The chain carries TRBV2 and TRBJ2-7; 7 bases match TRBD1. V shed 5 bases and J 7 bases; nucleotides not matched to a gene: 14. The CDR3 consists of 15 residues. The V gene's germline CDR1 is SNHLY and CDR2 FYNNEI. For the CDR3, the DNA is TGTGCCAGCAGTTTCCGGACAGGTGGGGCGGCTGAGCAGTACTTC. This gives the protein CASSFRTGGAAEQYF.

The rearrangement uses TRBV7-3 and TRBJ1-1; unclear D gene. Germline V gene lookup returns CDR1 SGHTA and CDR2 FQGTGA. Between the trimmed V and J ends, which lost 0 bases and 6 bases, there was a span of 5 bases. The length of the CDR3 is 12 residues. The DNA of the CDR3 is TGTGCCAGCAGCTTAACCGGGGCTGAAGCTTTCTTT. Protein sequence: CASSLTGAEAFF.

The chain joins TRBV18 to TRBJ1-2; the D gene is possibly TRBD1 (6 bases). V lost 6 bases and J 5 bases, leaving 13 bases between the germline ends. Germline loops: CDR1 KGHSH, CDR2 LQKENI. CDR3 size: 13 residues. The CDR3 loop reads CASSTGTGYGYTF. The CDR3 region has the DNA TGTGCCAGCTCGACTGGAACAGGGTATGGCTACACCTTC.

As DNA, the CDR3 is TGCGCCTGGGTGGGGGCCTTTTTTGGCTACACCTTC. Its protein is CAWVGAFFGYTF. The gene calls are TRBV5-1 and TRBJ1-2, with D possibly matching TRBD1 (6 bases). Trimming stripped 10 bases from V and 7 bases from J, with 17 bases between. The CDR3 length is 12 residues. Looked up from germline, CDR1 is SGHRS and CDR2 is YFSETQ. Filled out from reference TRBV5-1 and TRBJ1-2, the complete variable domain reads KAGVTQTPRYLIKTRGQQVTLSCSPISGHRSVSWYQQTPGQGLQFLFEYFSETQRNKGNFPGRFSGRQFSNSRSEMNVSTLELGDSALYLCAWVGAFFGYTFGSGTRLTVV.

The V and J genes are TRBV19 and TRBJ2-3, with TRBD1 matching 7 bases. The CDR3 extends over 17 amino acids. Germline V gene data show CDR1 as LNHDA and CDR2 as SQIVND (reference sequence). Trimming at V came to 7 bases and at J to 3 bases, leaving 16 bases not matched to a gene. The CDR3 loop is CASIPALGQLGTDTQYF. The CDR3 region has the DNA TGTGCCAGTATCCCCGCCCTGGGACAGCTGGGGACAGATACGCAGTATTTT.

The V gene is TRBV5-1, the J gene TRBJ1-1, with D uncertain. This CDR3 contains 13 residues. CDR1 is SGHRS, CDR2 YFSETQ, per germline. The germline V and J ends were trimmed by 2 bases and 1 base, with 6 bases remaining between them. The CDR3 spells CASSFGGNTEAFF. CDR3 nucleotide sequence: TGCGCCAGCAGCTTCGGCGGGAACACTGAAGCTTTCTTT.

The J gene is TRBJ2-1, the V gene TRBV30; TRBD2 aligns across 8 bases. Trimming at V came to 2 bases and at J to 8 bases, leaving 14 bases not matched to a gene. This CDR3 is built from 16 residues. CDR1 GTSNPN and CDR2 SVGIG come from the germline V gene (reference sequence). CDR3 DNA: TGTGCCTGGAGTAACAGTTTCCGGACTAGCATCGATGAGCAGTTCTTC. Its protein is CAWSNSFRTSIDEQFF.

This chain connects TRBV5-1 to TRBJ2-3; TRBD1 agrees at 7 bases. Trimming took 5 bases from V and 1 from J; bases not matched to a gene: 7. From germline, CDR1 is SGHRS and CDR2 YFSETQ. The CDR3 spans 15 residues. The CDR3 bases are TGCGCCAGCAGGCTGGGGACAGTGGGCACAGATACGCAGTATTTT. It translates to CASRLGTVGTDTQYF.

Only one count was recorded for this clone. This chain connects TRBV6-1 to TRBJ1-5; TRBD1 matches 8 bases. J gave up 5 bases and V 4 bases, and 4 bases lay outside the gene matches. CDR1 and CDR2 from the germline V gene are MNHNS and SASEGT. The CDR3 totals 14 residues. Here the CDR3 reads CASSGGTGYQPQHF. CDR3 nucleotides: TGTGCCAGCAGTGGGGGGACAGGATATCAGCCCCAGCATTTT.

This chain joins TRBV18 and TRBJ2-7; 10 bases agree with TRBD2. J gave up 2 bases and V 3 bases, and 7 bases lay outside the gene matches. This CDR3 comprises 16 residues. The V gene's germline CDR1 is KGHSH and CDR2 LQKENI. The CDR3, as DNA: TGTGCCAGCTCACCCACCGGGACTAGCGATCCCTACGAGCAGTACTTC. As protein: CASSPTGTSDPYEQYF.

This rearrangement joins TRBV28 to TRBJ2-1; D remains unclear. The CDR3 has 12 residues. V shed 5 bases and J shed 7 bases, with 9 bases lying between them. Germline V CDR1 and CDR2: MDHEN, SYDVKM. The CDR3 DNA is TGTGCCAGCAGTCCTCCCCTGAATGAGCAGTTCTTC. It codes for CASSPPLNEQFF.

The chain is built from TRBV6-5 and TRBJ2-3; D possibly corresponds to TRBD1 (6 bases). Trimming took off 2 bases at V and 2 bases at J, with 8 bases between the two ends. Germline loops: CDR1 MNHEY, CDR2 SVGAGI. The CDR3 is 14 residues long. CDR3 residues: CASSYRTDTDTQYF. The DNA for the CDR3 is TGTGCCAGCAGTTACCGGACAGACACAGATACGCAGTATTTT.

This clone has a single count. The V call is TRBV10-2, the J call TRBJ2-1; TRBD2 aligns across 11 bases. There are 14 residues in the CDR3. Per germline, CDR1 WSHSY and CDR2 SAAADI. V trimming: 9 bases; J trimming: 6 bases; junction bases outside the gene matches: 7. The CDR3 nucleotides read TGCGCCAGTTTTCTAGCGGGAGGTCGCAATGAGCAGTTCTTC. This translates into CASFLAGGRNEQFF.

The CDR3 loop reads CASTRTGQLNTEAFF. CDR3 coding DNA: TGTGCCAGCACCAGAACGGGACAGTTGAACACTGAAGCTTTCTTT. The chain couples TRBV6-1 to TRBJ1-1; TRBD1 aligns across 7 bases. Germline assignment: CDR1 MNHNS and CDR2 SASEGT. Losses at the gene ends were 7 bases for V and 0 bases for J; bases not matched to a gene: 8. The CDR3 consists of 15 residues.

The V call is TRBV11-2, the J call TRBJ2-1; D perhaps matches TRBD1 (5 bases). The V end was cut by 2 bases, the J end by 8 bases, with 16 bases between. Per the germline V gene, CDR1 is SGHAT and CDR2 is FQNNGV. The CDR3 is made up of 15 amino acids. CDR3 coding DNA: TGTGCCAGCAGCTTATCCTTGACTCAGGGCCATGAGCAGTTCTTC. Residues: CASSLSLTQGHEQFF.

CDR3 region: CASSRSGNEQFF. In nucleotides, the CDR3 is TGTGCCAGCAGCCGTTCAGGGAATGAGCAGTTCTTC. The J gene is TRBJ2-1, the V gene TRBV11-3; perhaps TRBD1 as D (5 bases). Germline V gene lookup returns CDR1 SGHNT and CDR2 YENEEA. There are 12 residues in the CDR3. V dropped 5 bases and J dropped 7 bases, with 9 bases sitting between them.

V and J are TRBV5-1 and TRBJ1-2; no clear D gene. This CDR3 is 13 amino acids long. V was clipped by 4 bases and J by 6 bases, with 13 bases between them. The germline gives CDR1 SGHRS, CDR2 YFSETQ. Here the CDR3 DNA reads TGCGCCAGCAGCCTCGGATACGGGGATGGCTACACCTTC. Protein product: CASSLGYGDGYTF.

This clone was recorded once. This rearrangement joins TRBV6-5 to TRBJ1-5, with 7 bases matching TRBD1. The CDR3 sequence is 14 residues long. With V trimmed by 2 bases and J by 5 bases, 3 bases remained unmatched. Germline V gene sequence: CDR1 MNHEY, CDR2 SVGAGI. The CDR3 is CASSYVQGDQPQHF. The DNA for the CDR3 is TGTGCCAGCAGTTACGTCCAGGGGGATCAGCCCCAGCATTTT.

This chain links TRBV29-1 with TRBJ2-2; a possible D gene is TRBD2 (6 bases). The germline gives CDR1 SQVTM, CDR2 ANQGSEA. This CDR3 has 14 amino acids. V shed 6 bases and J shed 1 base, with 12 bases lying between them. The CDR3 region is CSVGGWGNTGELFF. The CDR3 bases are TGCAGCGTGGGGGGTTGGGGGAACACCGGGGAGCTGTTTTTT.

CDR3 in DNA: TGTGCCAGCAGCGCCGGGGGGAGTTACGAGCAGTACTTC. Protein: CASSAGGSYEQYF. The chain is built from TRBV7-9 and TRBJ2-7, with 7 bases aligning to TRBD2. V was pared by 5 bases and J by 4 bases, with 5 bases of the junction left unmatched. The length of the CDR3 is 13 residues. The germline CDR1 and CDR2 sequences are SEHNR and FQNEAQ (reference sequence).

V gene TRBV28 combines with J gene TRBJ2-3; tentatively, D is TRBD2 (5 bases). Between the trimmed V and J ends, which lost 3 bases and 2 bases, there was a span of 18 bases. This CDR3 comprises 17 residues. The germline gives CDR1 MDHEN, CDR2 SYDVKM. The CDR3 nucleotides read TGTGCCAGCAGTTTGGGAGAGTCATACTACTACACAGATACGCAGTATTTT. Protein product: CASSLGESYYYTDTQYF.

The chain has TRBV19 and TRBJ2-5, with D possibly TRBD1 on 5 matching bases. This CDR3 is 14 amino acids long. Germline-derived CDR1 and CDR2 are LNHDA and SQIVND (reference sequence). V dropped 2 bases and J dropped 5 bases, with 12 bases sitting between them. The CDR3 sequence: CASSISGMGETQYF. CDR3 nucleotides: TGTGCCAGTAGTATATCAGGGATGGGGGAGACCCAGTACTTC. Together with reference TRBV19 and TRBJ2-5, the CDR3 gives the full variable domain: DGGITQSPKYLFRKEGQNVTLSCEQNLNHDAMYWYRQDPGQGLRLIYYSQIVNDFQKGDIAEGYSVSREKKESFPLTVTSAQKNPTAFYLCASSISGMGETQYFGPGTRLLVL.

The chain recombines TRBV11-2 with TRBJ1-1, with D uncertain. The germline V and J ends were trimmed by 5 bases and 1 base, with 8 bases remaining between them. CDR1 and CDR2 (germline): SGHAT, FQNNGV. The CDR3 has 13 amino acids. The CDR3 region is CASSTGTNTEAFF. The CDR3 region has the DNA TGTGCCAGCAGCACGGGAACGAACACTGAAGCTTTCTTT.

The chain recombines TRBV6-1 with TRBJ1-5; D is ambiguous. CDR1 and CDR2 (germline): MNHNS, SASEGT. V was trimmed by 8 bases and J by 2 bases, leaving 7 bases between them. This CDR3 is 12 amino acids long. This CDR3 is CASVGGNQPQHF. The CDR3 DNA reads TGTGCCAGCGTCGGGGGCAATCAGCCCCAGCATTTT.

The chain combines TRBV10-1 with TRBJ2-1, with 7 bases fitting TRBD2. The trim removed 4 bases at V and 10 bases at J, leaving 16 bases unmatched. Looked up from germline, CDR1 is WNHNN and CDR2 is SYGVQD (reference sequence). This CDR3 region has 16 residues. Here the CDR3 DNA reads TGCGCCAGCAGTGGGGTCCGGGCGGGAGTATTTAGGGAGCAGTTCTTC. As protein: CASSGVRAGVFREQFF.

V and J are TRBV6-1 and TRBJ2-7; 8 bases agree with TRBD2. V trimming: 6 bases; J trimming: 3 bases; junction bases outside the gene matches: 10. This CDR3 is built from 15 residues. Germline lookup yields CDR1 MNHNS and CDR2 SASEGT. The CDR3 is CASSVGRAVFYEQYF. The CDR3 nucleotides read TGTGCCAGCAGCGTCGGGAGGGCCGTCTTCTACGAGCAGTACTTC.

The J gene is TRBJ1-2, the V gene TRBV6-4, with D maybe TRBD1 (6 bases). Trimming left V 2 bases short and J 6 bases short, with 10 bases between. CDR1 and CDR2 (germline): MRHNA, SNTAGT. The length of the CDR3 is 13 residues. This CDR3 is CASSDGGGDGYTF. For the CDR3, the DNA is TGTGCCAGCAGTGACGGGGGGGGCGATGGCTACACCTTC.